These 30 T cell receptor beta chains were all obtained from the same sample, sequenced in a study of CD8+ T cells in alopecia areata. RNA extraction and reverse transcription yielded cDNA as sequencing template. Here immunoSEQ multiplex PCR was the method, and the copy in TCRdb shows in-frame clones only, minus some. The sample includes some 200,000 clones, 40% to 45% of them seen just once. Indicated treatment: oral pan-JAK inhibitor, 5-10 mg twice daily. The sample consisted of CD4+ T cells sorted from blood, taken around week 36, from a patient treated with tofacitinib. These receptors all come from a human donor with alopecia areata.

A few counts support this clone. The rearrangement links TRBV6-5 to TRBJ1-4, with 7 bases that match TRBD1. With V trimmed by 5 bases and J by 8 bases, 11 bases remained unmatched. Germline CDR1 and CDR2: MNHEY and SVGAGI. This CDR3 has 15 amino acids. The CDR3 region has the DNA TGTGCCAGCAGTAACCACAGGGGAGAAGGAGAAAAACTGTTTTTT. It codes for CASSNHRGEGEKLFF.

The chain recombines TRBV19 with TRBJ2-2, with a weak D call TRBD1 (5 bases). Germline CDR1 reads LNHDA; CDR2 reads SQIVND (reference sequence). The ends were cut back, 7 bases at V and 1 base at J, with 16 bases in the middle. The CDR3 covers 16 residues. CDR3: CASMQGTTQNTGELFF. The DNA of the CDR3 is TGTGCCAGTATGCAGGGAACCACTCAGAACACCGGGGAGCTGTTTTTT. Full variable domain (rest looked up from reference TRBV19 and TRBJ2-2): DGGITQSPKYLFRKEGQNVTLSCEQNLNHDAMYWYRQDPGQGLRLIYYSQIVNDFQKGDIAEGYSVSREKKESFPLTVTSAQKNPTAFYLCASMQGTTQNTGELFFGEGSRLTVL.

The V gene is TRBV4-3, the J gene TRBJ2-7, with D perhaps assigned TRBD1 or TRBD2 (5 bases each). V lost 0 bases and J 4 bases, leaving 10 bases between the germline ends. Germline CDR1 and CDR2: LGHNA and YSLEER. This CDR3 has 14 residues. CDR3 nucleotide sequence: TGCGCCAGCAGCCAAGATACGGGGCGGTACGAGCAGTACTTC. Its protein product is CASSQDTGRYEQYF.

The chain joins TRBV25-1 to TRBJ2-2; D call uncertain. V lost 8 bases, J lost 2 bases, and 6 bases lay in between. Looked up from germline, CDR1 is MGHDK and CDR2 is SYGVNS. CDR3 length: 12 residues. CDR3 protein: CASRGNTGELFF. The CDR3, as DNA: TGTGCCAGCCGAGGAAACACCGGGGAGCTGTTTTTT. The whole variable domain, filled in from reference TRBV25-1 and TRBJ2-2, reads EADIYQTPRYLVIGTGKKITLECSQTMGHDKMYWYQQDPGMELHLIHYSYGVNSTEKGDLSSESTVSRIRTEHFPLTLESARPSHTSQYLCASRGNTGELFFGEGSRLTVL.

V gene TRBV6-5 combines with J gene TRBJ2-2; the match to TRBD1 covers 7 bases. Per the germline V gene, CDR1 is MNHEY and CDR2 is SVGAGI. V gave up 6 bases and J gave up 5 bases; unmatched junction bases: 6. This CDR3 contains 14 residues. The CDR3 nucleotides are TGTGCCAGCAGAGACAGGGTCGGTACCGGGGAGCTGTTTTTT. Protein product: CASRDRVGTGELFF.

The J gene is TRBJ2-4, the V gene TRBV15, with D possibly being TRBD1 or TRBD2 (5 bases each). The CDR3 runs to 16 residues. Germline-derived CDR1 and CDR2 are LNHNV and YYDKDF (reference sequence). Trimming cost V 1 base and J 0 bases, with 10 bases left between them. In DNA form, the CDR3 reads TGTGCCACCAGCAGAGCGGGGCTAGAAGCCAAAAACATTCAGTACTTC. Translating it yields CATSRAGLEAKNIQYF.

This clone was detected only a few times. The J gene is TRBJ2-7, the V gene TRBV4-3, with D possibly TRBD1 on 5 matching bases. The V gene lost 0 bases and the J gene lost 6 bases, with 15 bases spanning the gap. The CDR3 length is 15 residues. The V gene's germline CDR1 is LGHNA and CDR2 YSLEER. CDR3 in amino acids: CASSQELGRVREQYF. CDR3 in DNA: TGCGCCAGCAGCCAAGAACTCGGCAGGGTCCGCGAGCAGTACTTC.

The V gene is TRBV29-1, the J gene TRBJ1-4; D ambiguous. V was pared by 1 base and J by 6 bases, with 12 bases between. The germline gives CDR1 SQVTM, CDR2 ANQGSEA. This CDR3 is built from 14 residues. The CDR3 DNA sequence: TGCAGCGTTGAAGGGGGAGTTTCGGATGAAAAACTGTTTTTT. Translation: CSVEGGVSDEKLFF.

This chain links TRBV29-1 with TRBJ2-5, with D perhaps given as TRBD1 or TRBD2 (5 bases each). The CDR3 is 13 amino acids. Germline V CDR1 and CDR2: SQVTM, ANQGSEA. The V end lost 0 bases, the J end lost 5 bases, and 10 bases lay between the germline ends. This CDR3 reads CSVEEQGGETQYF. The CDR3 DNA is TGCAGCGTTGAAGAGCAGGGCGGGGAGACCCAGTACTTC.

The V call is TRBV29-1, the J call TRBJ1-2; possible D gene TRBD1, 6 bases. Germline values: CDR1 SQVTM, CDR2 ANQGSEA. This CDR3 contains 13 residues. Trimming pared 5 bases from V and 0 bases from J, leaving 10 bases between. The CDR3: CSVWTAPNYGYTF. The DNA for the CDR3 is TGCAGCGTTTGGACAGCTCCTAACTATGGCTACACCTTC.

This clone occurred many times. This specimen includes other DNA sequences encoding the same CDR3. The chain carries TRBV18 and TRBJ1-2; D is possibly TRBD1 (6 bases). The germline V gene encodes CDR1 KGHSH and CDR2 LQKENI. Between the trimmed V and J ends, which lost 3 bases and 8 bases, there was a span of 13 bases. The CDR3 is made up of 13 amino acids. The CDR3 DNA is TGTGCCAGCTCACCTACAGGGTCGGGAGGCTACACCTTC. Its translation: CASSPTGSGGYTF.

The chain links TRBV30 to TRBJ1-2; 8 bases agree with TRBD1. CDR1 GTSNPN and CDR2 SVGIG come from the germline V gene (reference sequence). Losses at the gene ends were 2 bases for V and 3 bases for J; bases not matched to a gene: 14. The CDR3 has 17 residues. CDR3 in amino acids: CAWSKGRVTGDYYGYTF. The DNA of the CDR3 is TGTGCCTGGAGTAAGGGACGAGTGACAGGGGATTACTATGGCTACACCTTC.

The chain employs TRBV9 and TRBJ2-5, with D hard to call. CDR1 and CDR2 from the germline V gene are SGDLS and YYNGEE. V was pared by 4 bases and J by 5 bases, with 12 bases between. This CDR3 has 13 residues. CDR3 sequence reads: CASSPTPSETQYF. The CDR3 coding sequence is TGTGCCAGCAGCCCAACCCCAAGTGAGACCCAGTACTTC.

The rearrangement links TRBV30 to TRBJ2-3; the D is unclear. V was pared by 0 bases and J by 6 bases, with 10 bases between. CDR1 and CDR2 (germline): GTSNPN, SVGIG (reference sequence). This CDR3 spans 13 amino acids. CDR3 loop: CAWSVRGADTQYF. DNA for the CDR3: TGTGCCTGGAGTGTACGCGGAGCGGATACGCAGTATTTT.

This clone was detected a few times. This chain joins TRBV10-1 and TRBJ2-3, with unresolved D. Per the germline V gene, CDR1 is WNHNN and CDR2 is SYGVQD (reference sequence). CDR3 length: 13 residues. V was shortened by 8 bases and J by 1 base, with 10 bases between the two germline ends. CDR3 nucleotide sequence: TGCGCCAGCGGATCCAGCGGCACAGATACGCAGTATTTT. The encoded protein is CASGSSGTDTQYF.

The V gene is TRBV6-1, the J gene TRBJ2-5; TRBD2 is a possible D gene (6 bases). CDR1 and CDR2 (germline): MNHNS, SASEGT. V gave up 7 bases and J gave up 9 bases, with 21 bases separating them. There are 14 residues in the CDR3. CDR3 nucleotides: TGTGCCAGCACCCCAGGAGGGAGAATTGCGGCCCAGTACTTC. Translation gives CASTPGGRIAAQYF.

This clone was recorded at least ten times. The chain employs TRBV19 and TRBJ2-2; a weak D match, TRBD2 (6 bases). The CDR3 consists of 15 residues. V lost 2 bases to trimming and J lost 5 bases, with 12 bases between them. The germline gives CDR1 LNHDA, CDR2 SQIVND (reference sequence). The CDR3 DNA reads TGTGCCAGTAGTATAACATACGGGAGTACCGGGGAGCTGTTTTTT. Translated: CASSITYGSTGELFF.

The table lists this clone with many counts. This chain connects TRBV7-9 to TRBJ2-3; D call uncertain. V dropped 5 bases and J dropped 2 bases, with 11 bases sitting between them. This CDR3 contains 14 residues. The germline V gene has CDR1 SEHNR and CDR2 FQNEAQ (reference sequence). As DNA, the CDR3 is TGTGCCAGCAGCCCCGACATCTTCACAGATACGCAGTATTTT. Amino acid sequence: CASSPDIFTDTQYF.

V and J are TRBV7-9 and TRBJ1-5, with unresolved D. Trimming left V 5 bases short and J 4 bases short, with 6 bases between. Germline CDR1 SEHNR, CDR2 FQNEAQ (reference sequence). This CDR3 has 12 residues. The CDR3 DNA reads as TGTGCCAGCAGCGTGGCGAATCAGCCCCAGCATTTT. As protein: CASSVANQPQHF.

The chain recombines TRBV5-1 with TRBJ2-7, with D possibly TRBD2 on 6 matching bases. The CDR3 is made up of 15 amino acids. V lost 0 bases to trimming and J lost 0 bases, with 10 bases between them. CDR1 is SGHRS, CDR2 YFSETQ, per germline. The CDR3 region is CASSLDAGSSYEQYF. Here the CDR3 DNA reads TGCGCCAGCAGCTTGGATGCGGGGAGCTCCTACGAGCAGTACTTC.

This chain connects TRBV5-1 to TRBJ2-7; 8 nucleotides align to TRBD2. There are 15 residues in the CDR3. Germline V lookup: CDR1 SGHRS, CDR2 YFSETQ. V shed 0 bases, J shed 2 bases, and the junction held 4 bases outside the gene matches. The CDR3 DNA sequence: TGCGCCAGCAGCTTGGAGTTCGGGAGGGCCTACGAGCAGTACTTC. It is translated as CASSLEFGRAYEQYF.

CDR3 amino acids: CASIRDLLTDTQYF. The CDR3 coding sequence is TGTGCCAGCATCCGGGACCTCCTCACAGATACGCAGTATTTT. The rearrangement uses TRBV11-2 and TRBJ2-3; D might be TRBD1 or TRBD2, each matching 5 bases. This CDR3 spans 14 amino acids. Germline V gene lookup returns CDR1 SGHAT and CDR2 FQNNGV. V dropped 7 bases and J dropped 2 bases, with 13 bases sitting between them.

The chain joins TRBV14 to TRBJ2-5; D ambiguous. CDR1 is SGHDN and CDR2 is FVKESK in the germline V gene. V was cut by 1 base and J by 2 bases, with 14 bases left in between. This CDR3 is built from 16 residues. CDR3 DNA: TGTGCCAGCAGCCAAGTAAAAGCGCCGATACAAGAGACCCAGTACTTC. This gives the protein CASSQVKAPIQETQYF. The entire variable domain, with the rest obtained from reference TRBV14 and TRBJ2-5, is as follows: EAGVTQFPSHSVIEKGQTVTLRCDPISGHDNLYWYRRVMGKEIKFLLHFVKESKQDESGMPNNRFLAERTGGTYSTLKVQPAELEDSGVYFCASSQVKAPIQETQYFGPGTRLLVL.

The V gene is TRBV27, the J gene TRBJ2-3; a weak D match, TRBD2 (7 bases). The CDR3 sequence is 16 residues long. Looked up from germline, CDR1 is MNHEY and CDR2 is SMNVEV (reference sequence). Trimming took 4 bases from V and 6 from J, leaving 20 bases between them. CDR3 in DNA: TGTGCCAGCAGTTCAAAACCAGCGGGGACAAGCGATACGCAGTATTTT. Translation: CASSSKPAGTSDTQYF.

The chain uses TRBV28 and TRBJ2-5; D uncertain. This CDR3 has 13 amino acids. Germline values: CDR1 MDHEN, CDR2 SYDVKM. V was shortened by 3 bases and J by 5 bases, with 10 bases between the two germline ends. Here the CDR3 DNA reads TGTGCCAGCAGTTTGAGTCGTTATGAGACCCAGTACTTC. Translation: CASSLSRYETQYF.

The chain uses TRBV18 and TRBJ1-5; 10 bases agree with TRBD1. Per the germline V gene, CDR1 is KGHSH and CDR2 is LQKENI. This CDR3 region has 17 residues. V lost 3 bases and J lost 11; bases outside the gene matches: 16. The CDR3 spells CASSPTPGTGAFGSQHF. In DNA, the CDR3 is TGTGCCAGCTCACCCACCCCCGGGACAGGGGCCTTTGGGTCCCAGCATTTT.

The chain couples TRBV9 to TRBJ2-1; D is unclear. Germline CDR1 and CDR2: SGDLS and YYNGEE. This CDR3 is built from 13 residues. Trimming cost V 3 bases and J 15 bases, with 19 bases left between them. The chain's CDR3 is CASSGSGPSGPFF. The DNA of the CDR3 is TGTGCCAGCAGCGGTTCCGGGCCTTCCGGCCCGTTCTTC. The complete variable domain, with remaining parts taken from reference TRBV9 and TRBJ2-1, reads DSGVTQTPKHLITATGQRVTLRCSPRSGDLSVYWYQQSLDQGLQFLIQYYNGEERAKGNILERFSAQQFPDLHSELNLSSLELGDSALYFCASSGSGPSGPFFGPGTRLTVL.

This clone was recorded a few times. The rearrangement joins TRBV6-5 to TRBJ1-1, with D tentatively TRBD1 (5 bases). Trimming pared 5 bases from V and 2 bases from J, leaving 15 bases between. The germline V gene encodes CDR1 MNHEY and CDR2 SVGAGI. This CDR3 contains 15 residues. The CDR3 spells CASSGIDRPNTEAFF. The CDR3 region has the DNA TGTGCCAGCAGTGGAATCGACAGACCCAACACTGAAGCTTTCTTT.

This clone showed up just a few times. The chain employs TRBV30 and TRBJ2-7; 8 bases are shared with TRBD1. Germline V gives CDR1 GTSNPN, CDR2 SVGIG (reference sequence). V was clipped by 3 bases and J by 7 bases; unmatched bases: 11. The CDR3 extends over 14 amino acids. As DNA, the CDR3 is TGTGCCTGGAGGGAATGGGGCAGGGGGCTAGAGCAGTACTTC. Translating it yields CAWREWGRGLEQYF.

The CDR3 coding sequence is TGTGCCTGGAGAACCAGACAGGGAACTAATGAAAAACTGTTTTTT. It is translated as CAWRTRQGTNEKLFF. The chain uses TRBV30 and TRBJ1-4; 7 bases agree with TRBD1. CDR3 length: 15 residues. Losses at the gene ends were 3 bases for V and 1 base for J; bases not matched to a gene: 5. Looked up from germline, CDR1 is GTSNPN and CDR2 is SVGIG (reference sequence). Variable domain in full (rest from reference TRBV30 and TRBJ1-4): SQTIHQWPATLVQPVGSPLSLECTVEGTSNPNLYWYRQAAGRGLQLLFYSVGIGQISSEVPQNLSASRPQDRQFILSSKKLLLSDSGFYLCAWRTRQGTNEKLFFGSGTQLSVL.